Below are 13 T cell receptor beta chains sequenced from a single sample in a study of blood T cell repertoires in COVID-19. This table comes from immunoSEQ multiplex PCR, and its TCRdb copy is limited to in-frame clones, with some not included. This sample yields about 160,000 clones, of which 87% are seen a single time; 3.5% to 4% belongs to the top ten. Sequencing was performed on peripheral blood. The receptors were gathered from a woman between 55 and 75 years old who had recovered from COVID-19.

This clone was detected once. This chain joins TRBV15 and TRBJ2-7, with TRBD1 as a possible D gene (5 bases). Deletions cut 10 bases from V and 0 bases from J, with 13 bases between. The CDR3 sequence is 13 residues long. Germline CDR1 is LNHNV and CDR2 is YYDKDF (reference sequence). The CDR3 here is CAILRQLSYEQYF. The CDR3 coding sequence is TGTGCCATCCTTCGACAGCTCTCCTACGAGCAGTACTTC.

The chain is built from TRBV10-3 and TRBJ2-5, with 12 bases that match TRBD1. This CDR3 region has 15 residues. Trimming at V came to 3 bases and at J to 5 bases, leaving 4 bases not matched to a gene. CDR1 ENHRY and CDR2 SYGVKD come from the germline V gene. The chain's CDR3 is CAISDRDRGHETQYF. The CDR3 DNA reads as TGTGCCATCAGTGACCGGGACAGGGGGCACGAGACCCAGTACTTC.

The chain recombines TRBV3-1 (or the pseudogene TRBV3-2) with TRBJ1-2, with TRBD1 identical over 7 bases. Germline lookup yields CDR1 LGHDT and CDR2 YNNKEL (reference sequence). The CDR3 runs 17 residues. Trimming cost V 0 bases and J 0 bases; bases outside gene matches: 7. The CDR3 nucleotides read TGTGCCAGCAGCCAAGATCGAGGACAGGTAGCTAACTATGGCTACACCTTC. Translating it yields CASSQDRGQVANYGYTF.

The chain recombines TRBV3-1 (or the pseudogene TRBV3-2) with TRBJ2-7; 9 bases fit TRBD1. Germline V gives CDR1 LGHDT, CDR2 YNNKEL (reference sequence). The CDR3 contains 14 residues. The J segment lost 8 bases and the V segment lost 5 bases, leaving 10 bases of the junction unmatched. CDR3 sequence (DNA): TGTGCCAGCAGCTTCGGGACAGGGACGGTTCAGCAGTACTTC. Its protein is CASSFGTGTVQQYF.

This chain connects TRBV27 to TRBJ1-4; the D gene is possibly TRBD1 (5 bases). The CDR3 is 15 residues long. Looked up from germline, CDR1 is MNHEY and CDR2 is SMNVEV (reference sequence). The V end was cut by 5 bases, the J end by 7 bases, with 17 bases between. CDR3 residues: CASSGRRGVGEKLFF. The CDR3 nucleotides are TGTGCCAGCAGTGGTAGGAGGGGAGTGGGTGAAAAACTGTTTTTT.

The chain uses TRBV3-1 (or the pseudogene TRBV3-2) and TRBJ1-2; TRBD1 might be the D (5 bases). Trimming took off 2 bases at V and 8 bases at J, with 12 bases between the two ends. Germline V CDR1 and CDR2: LGHDT, YNNKEL (reference sequence). The CDR3 covers 13 residues. The CDR3: CASSQISGDGYTF. The CDR3 bases are TGTGCCAGCAGCCAAATTTCGGGGGACGGCTACACCTTC.

CDR3 sequence reads: CASRLSTGGVGTEAFF. Written as DNA, the CDR3 is TGTGCCAGCAGACTTTCTACAGGGGGTGTCGGCACTGAAGCTTTCTTT. V gene TRBV7-9 combines with J gene TRBJ1-1; 8 bases agree with TRBD1. Germline V gives CDR1 SEHNR, CDR2 FQNEAQ (reference sequence). CDR3 length: 16 residues. V shed 6 bases, J shed 4 bases, and the junction held 13 bases outside the gene matches.

This chain connects TRBV10-1 to TRBJ1-1; a weak D match, TRBD1 (5 bases). CDR1 is WNHNN, CDR2 SYGVQD, per germline (reference sequence). The CDR3 is 14 amino acids. V was shortened by 4 bases and J by 5 bases, with 14 bases between the two germline ends. The DNA for the CDR3 is TGCGCCAGCAGTGGCCCACCAGGGCGGACTGAAGCTTTCTTT. Its translation is CASSGPPGRTEAFF.

V and J are TRBV5-1 and TRBJ1-1; no clear D. The CDR3 covers 15 residues. V lost 0 bases, J lost 1 base, and 10 bases lay in between. Germline V CDR1 and CDR2: SGHRS, YFSETQ. CDR3 nucleotide sequence: TGCGCCAGCAGCTTGGCGGCACAGAGGAACACTGAAGCTTTCTTT. Translated: CASSLAAQRNTEAFF.

CDR3 DNA sequence: TGTGCCACCAAACGGGGACAGGGGATGGGCGAGCAGTACTTC. Translated, it gives CATKRGQGMGEQYF. The gene calls are TRBV6-5 and TRBJ2-7; 10 bases are a match to TRBD1. Looked up from germline, CDR1 is MNHEY and CDR2 is SVGAGI. This CDR3 comprises 14 residues. J gave up 6 bases and V 10 bases, and 12 bases lay outside the gene matches.

This clone was seen a few times. J is TRBJ1-5 and V is TRBV4-1; D possibly corresponds to TRBD1 (6 bases). CDR1 is MGHRA and CDR2 is YSYEKL in the germline V gene. This CDR3 has 16 residues. V dropped 0 bases and J dropped 7 bases, with 16 bases sitting between them. The CDR3 nucleotides read TGCGCCAGCAGCCAAGATTTGGGGGCAGGTTGGCAGCCCCAGCATTTT. Residues: CASSQDLGAGWQPQHF.

The chain employs TRBV18 and TRBJ2-1, with D possibly TRBD1 on 5 matching bases. The CDR3 is 16 amino acids. Per the germline V gene, CDR1 is KGHSH and CDR2 is LQKENI. Trimming removed 11 bases at V and 0 bases at J, with 20 bases between. CDR3 protein: CAARGGAHSSYNEQFF. In DNA, the CDR3 is TGTGCCGCTAGAGGTGGGGCCCATAGCTCCTACAATGAGCAGTTCTTC.

The chain links TRBV2 to TRBJ1-4; 8 bases line up with TRBD1. The trim removed 2 bases at V and 11 bases at J, leaving 7 bases unmatched. Germline V gene data show CDR1 as SNHLY and CDR2 as FYNNEI. The CDR3 runs 14 residues. The CDR3 bases are TGTGCCAGCAGTGAAAGACAGGGGAAGGGTAAACTGTTTTTT. Translating gives CASSERQGKGKLFF.